The subject of this entry is one TCR beta chain. These data are taken from a study of blood T cell repertoires in COVID-19. About the study: From T cells, B-cell-depleted T cells, or PBMCs came the material, which was cDNA or gDNA.

Authors' data handling: Amplification of reference gene primers was used by the study to estimate nucleated cell counts. Repertoires were generated with immunoSEQ multiplex PCR, while TCRdb's copy carries only in-frame clones and drops some. The V and J calls and the clone size are those of that table, but D and trimming were determined from the DNA. The data show 99,000 or so clones, roughly four fifths seen once. The CDR3 length is 15 residues. Germline loops: CDR1 LGHDT, CDR2 YNNKEL (reference sequence). V lost 1 base and J lost 2, with 10 bases in between. The material sequenced was peripheral blood. The clonotype originates from a woman of 80 years or more with active or convalescent COVID-19. The gene calls are TRBV3-1 (or the pseudogene TRBV3-2) and TRBJ2-3, with a tentative D call TRBD2 (5 bases). CDR3: CASSQGDYSTDTQYF. CDR3 sequence (DNA): TGTGCCAGCAGCCAAGGTGACTACTCCACAGATACGCAGTATTTT.